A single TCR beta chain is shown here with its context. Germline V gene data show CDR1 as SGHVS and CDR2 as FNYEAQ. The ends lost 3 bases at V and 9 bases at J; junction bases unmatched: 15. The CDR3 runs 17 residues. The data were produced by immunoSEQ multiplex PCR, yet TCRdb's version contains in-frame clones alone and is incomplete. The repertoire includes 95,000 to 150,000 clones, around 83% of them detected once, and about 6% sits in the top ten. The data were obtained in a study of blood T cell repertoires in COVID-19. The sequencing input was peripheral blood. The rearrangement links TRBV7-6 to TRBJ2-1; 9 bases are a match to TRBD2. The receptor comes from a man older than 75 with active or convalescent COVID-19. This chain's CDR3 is CASSFGGGLAGITEQFF. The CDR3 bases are TGTGCCAGCAGCTTTGGGGGGGGCCTAGCGGGGATTACTGAGCAGTTCTTC. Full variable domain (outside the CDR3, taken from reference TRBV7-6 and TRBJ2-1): GAGVSQSPRYKVTKRGQDVALRCDPISGHVSLYWYRQALGQGPEFLTYFNYEAQQDKSGLPNDRFSAERPEGSISTLTIQRTEQRDSAMYRCASSFGGGLAGITEQFFGPGTRLTVL.